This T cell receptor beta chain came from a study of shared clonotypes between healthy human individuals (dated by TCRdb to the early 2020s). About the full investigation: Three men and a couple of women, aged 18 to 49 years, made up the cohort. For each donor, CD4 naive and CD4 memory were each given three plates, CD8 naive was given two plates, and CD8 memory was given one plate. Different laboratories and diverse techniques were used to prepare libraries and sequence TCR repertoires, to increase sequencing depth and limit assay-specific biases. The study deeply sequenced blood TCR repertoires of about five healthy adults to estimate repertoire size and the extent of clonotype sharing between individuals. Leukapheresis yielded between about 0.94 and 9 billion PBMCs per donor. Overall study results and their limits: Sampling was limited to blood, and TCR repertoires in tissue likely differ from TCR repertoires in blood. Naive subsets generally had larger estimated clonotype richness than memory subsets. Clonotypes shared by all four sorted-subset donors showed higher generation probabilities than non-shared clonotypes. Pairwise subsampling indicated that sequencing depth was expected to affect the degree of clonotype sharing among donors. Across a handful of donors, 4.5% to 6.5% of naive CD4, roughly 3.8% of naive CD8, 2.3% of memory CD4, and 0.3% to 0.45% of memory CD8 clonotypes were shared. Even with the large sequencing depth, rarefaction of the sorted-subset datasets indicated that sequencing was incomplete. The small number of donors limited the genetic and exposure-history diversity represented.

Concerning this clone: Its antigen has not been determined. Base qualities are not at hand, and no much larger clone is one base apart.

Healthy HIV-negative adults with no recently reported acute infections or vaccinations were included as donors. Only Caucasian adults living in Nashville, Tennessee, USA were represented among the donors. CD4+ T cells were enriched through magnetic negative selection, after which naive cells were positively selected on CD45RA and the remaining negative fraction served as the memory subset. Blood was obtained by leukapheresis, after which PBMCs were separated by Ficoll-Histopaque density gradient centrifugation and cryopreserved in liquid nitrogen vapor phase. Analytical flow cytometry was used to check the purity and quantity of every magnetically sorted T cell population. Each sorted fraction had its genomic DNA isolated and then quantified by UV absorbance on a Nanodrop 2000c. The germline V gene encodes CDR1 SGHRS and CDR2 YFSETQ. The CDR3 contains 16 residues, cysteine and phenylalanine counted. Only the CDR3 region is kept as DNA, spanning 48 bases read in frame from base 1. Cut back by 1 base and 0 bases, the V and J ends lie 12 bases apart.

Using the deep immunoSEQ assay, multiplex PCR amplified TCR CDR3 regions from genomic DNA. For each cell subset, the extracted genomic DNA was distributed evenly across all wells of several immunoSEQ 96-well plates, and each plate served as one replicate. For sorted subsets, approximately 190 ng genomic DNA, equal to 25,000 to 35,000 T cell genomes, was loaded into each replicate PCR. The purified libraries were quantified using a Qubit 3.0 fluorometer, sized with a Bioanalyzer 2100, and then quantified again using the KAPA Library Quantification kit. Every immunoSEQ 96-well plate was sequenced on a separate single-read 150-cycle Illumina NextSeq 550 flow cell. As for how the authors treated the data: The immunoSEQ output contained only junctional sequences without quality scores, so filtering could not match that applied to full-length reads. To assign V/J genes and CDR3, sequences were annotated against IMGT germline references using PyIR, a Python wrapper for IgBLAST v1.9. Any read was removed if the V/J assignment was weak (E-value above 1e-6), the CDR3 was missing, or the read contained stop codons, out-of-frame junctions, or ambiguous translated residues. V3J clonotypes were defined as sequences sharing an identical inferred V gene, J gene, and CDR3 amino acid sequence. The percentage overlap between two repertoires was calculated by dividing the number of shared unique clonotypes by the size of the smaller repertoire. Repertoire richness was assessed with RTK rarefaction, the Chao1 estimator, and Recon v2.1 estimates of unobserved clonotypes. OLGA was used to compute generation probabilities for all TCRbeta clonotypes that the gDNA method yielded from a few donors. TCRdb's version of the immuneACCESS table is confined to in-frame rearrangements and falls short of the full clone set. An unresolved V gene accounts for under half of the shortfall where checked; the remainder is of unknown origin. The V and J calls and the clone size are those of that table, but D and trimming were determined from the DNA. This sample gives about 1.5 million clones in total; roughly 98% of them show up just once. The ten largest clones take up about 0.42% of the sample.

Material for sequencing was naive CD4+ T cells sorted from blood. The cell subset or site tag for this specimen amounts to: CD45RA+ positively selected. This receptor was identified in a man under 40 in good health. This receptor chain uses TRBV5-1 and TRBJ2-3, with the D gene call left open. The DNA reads TGCGCCAGCAGCTTGCCTTTGGCAGACAGCACAGATACGCAGTATTTT. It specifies CASSLPLADSTDTQYF.